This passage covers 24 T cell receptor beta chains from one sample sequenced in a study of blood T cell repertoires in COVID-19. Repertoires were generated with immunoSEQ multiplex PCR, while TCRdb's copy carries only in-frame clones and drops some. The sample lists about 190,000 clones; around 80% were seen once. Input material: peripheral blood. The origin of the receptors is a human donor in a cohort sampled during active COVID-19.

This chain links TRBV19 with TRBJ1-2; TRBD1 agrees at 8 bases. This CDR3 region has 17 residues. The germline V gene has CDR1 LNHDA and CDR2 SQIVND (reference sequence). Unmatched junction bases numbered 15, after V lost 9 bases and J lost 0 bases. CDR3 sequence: CASRDPGQGGSNYGYTF. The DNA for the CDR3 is TGTGCCAGCCGAGACCCCGGACAGGGAGGCTCTAACTATGGCTACACCTTC. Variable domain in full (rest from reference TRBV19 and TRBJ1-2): DGGITQSPKYLFRKEGQNVTLSCEQNLNHDAMYWYRQDPGQGLRLIYYSQIVNDFQKGDIAEGYSVSREKKESFPLTVTSAQKNPTAFYLCASRDPGQGGSNYGYTFGSGTRLTVV.

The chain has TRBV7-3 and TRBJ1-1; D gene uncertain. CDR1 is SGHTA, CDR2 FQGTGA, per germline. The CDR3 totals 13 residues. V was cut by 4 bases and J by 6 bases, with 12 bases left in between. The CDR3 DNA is TGTGCCAGCAGCTCGGGTACCGGGGCTGAAGCTTTCTTT. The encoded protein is CASSSGTGAEAFF.

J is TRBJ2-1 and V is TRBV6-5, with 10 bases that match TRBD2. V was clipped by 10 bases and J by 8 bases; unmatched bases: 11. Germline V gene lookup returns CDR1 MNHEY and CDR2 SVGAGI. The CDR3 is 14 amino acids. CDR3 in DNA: TGTGCCACCAGGCCGGGACTAGCGACCCATGAGCAGTTCTTC. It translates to CATRPGLATHEQFF.

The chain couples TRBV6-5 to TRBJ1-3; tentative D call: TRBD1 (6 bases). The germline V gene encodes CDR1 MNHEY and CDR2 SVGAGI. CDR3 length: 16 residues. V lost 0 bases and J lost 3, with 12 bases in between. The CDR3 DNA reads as TGTGCCAGCAGTTACTCCCGGACAGTGGGTGGAAACACCATATATTTT. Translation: CASSYSRTVGGNTIYF.

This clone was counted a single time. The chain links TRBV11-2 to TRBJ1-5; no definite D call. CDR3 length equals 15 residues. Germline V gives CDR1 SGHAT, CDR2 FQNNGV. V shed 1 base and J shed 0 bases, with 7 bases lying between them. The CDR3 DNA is TGTGCCAGCAGCTTAGGAGGGAATAGCAATCAGCCCCAGCATTTT. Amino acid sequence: CASSLGGNSNQPQHF.

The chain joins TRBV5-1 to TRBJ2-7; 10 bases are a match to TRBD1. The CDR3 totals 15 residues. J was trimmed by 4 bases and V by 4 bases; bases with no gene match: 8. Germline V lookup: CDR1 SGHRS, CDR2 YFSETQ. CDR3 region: CASSPTGGLEYEQYV. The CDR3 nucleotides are TGCGCCAGCAGCCCGACAGGGGGCCTCGAATACGAGCAGTACGTC.

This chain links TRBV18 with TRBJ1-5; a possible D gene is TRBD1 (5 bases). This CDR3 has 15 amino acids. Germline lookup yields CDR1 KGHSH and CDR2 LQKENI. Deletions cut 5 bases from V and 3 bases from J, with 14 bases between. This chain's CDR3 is CASSTDISFNQPQHF. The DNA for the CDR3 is TGTGCCAGCTCAACGGACATCTCCTTCAATCAGCCCCAGCATTTT.

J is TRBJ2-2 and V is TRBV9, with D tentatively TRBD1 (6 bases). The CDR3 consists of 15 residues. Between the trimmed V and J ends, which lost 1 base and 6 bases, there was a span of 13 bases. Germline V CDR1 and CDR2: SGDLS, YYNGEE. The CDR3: CASSVMGHKSGELFF. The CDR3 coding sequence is TGTGCCAGCAGCGTAATGGGACACAAGTCCGGGGAGCTGTTTTTT.

The CDR3, as DNA: TGTGCCAGCTCTCCTCAGGGGGCGCGAGAGACCCAGTACTTC. This encodes CASSPQGARETQYF. This chain joins TRBV18 and TRBJ2-5, with TRBD1 matching over 8 bases. V gave up 6 bases and J gave up 4 bases; unmatched junction bases: 7. Germline lookup yields CDR1 KGHSH and CDR2 LQKENI. The CDR3 runs 14 residues.

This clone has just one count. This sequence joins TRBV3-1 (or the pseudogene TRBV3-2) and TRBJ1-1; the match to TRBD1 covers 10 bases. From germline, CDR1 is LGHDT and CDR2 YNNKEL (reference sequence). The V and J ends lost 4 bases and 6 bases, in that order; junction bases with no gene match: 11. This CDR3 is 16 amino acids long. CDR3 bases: TGTGCCAGCAGCCGCATTAGGTTGACAGGGGGCTCTGAAGCTTTCTTT. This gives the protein CASSRIRLTGGSEAFF.

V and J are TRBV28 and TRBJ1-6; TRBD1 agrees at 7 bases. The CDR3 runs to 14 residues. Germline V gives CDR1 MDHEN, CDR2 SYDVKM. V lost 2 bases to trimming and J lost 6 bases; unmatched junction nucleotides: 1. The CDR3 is CASSLTGVNSPLHF. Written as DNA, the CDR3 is TGTGCCAGCAGTTTAACAGGGGTTAATTCACCCCTCCACTTT.

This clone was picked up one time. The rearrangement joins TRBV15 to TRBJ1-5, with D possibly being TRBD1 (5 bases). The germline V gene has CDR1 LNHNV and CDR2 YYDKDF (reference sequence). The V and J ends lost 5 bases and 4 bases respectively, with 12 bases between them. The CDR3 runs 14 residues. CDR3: CATSGTGGNQPQHF. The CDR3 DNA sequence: TGTGCCACCAGCGGTACGGGGGGGAATCAGCCCCAGCATTTT. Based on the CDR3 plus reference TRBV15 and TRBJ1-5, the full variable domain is DAMVIQNPRYQVTQFGKPVTLSCSQTLNHNVMYWYQQKSSQAPKLLFHYYDKDFNNEADTPDNFQSRRPNTSFCFLDIRSPGLGDTAMYLCATSGTGGNQPQHFGDGTRLSIL.

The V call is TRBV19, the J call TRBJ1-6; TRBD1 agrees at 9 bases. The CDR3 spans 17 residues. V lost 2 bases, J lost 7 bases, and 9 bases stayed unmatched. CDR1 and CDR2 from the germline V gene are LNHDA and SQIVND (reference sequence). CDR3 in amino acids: CASSIPPGQGRNSPLHF. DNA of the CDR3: TGTGCCAGTAGTATACCACCGGGACAGGGAAGAAATTCACCCCTCCACTTT.

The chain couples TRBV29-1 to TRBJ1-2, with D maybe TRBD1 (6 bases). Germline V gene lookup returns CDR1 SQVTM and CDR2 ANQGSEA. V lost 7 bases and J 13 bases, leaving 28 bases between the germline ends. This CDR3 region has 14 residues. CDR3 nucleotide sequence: TGCAGCGGGACACGTACCGGGACACAGGCTACGGTCACCTTC. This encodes CSGTRTGTQATVTF. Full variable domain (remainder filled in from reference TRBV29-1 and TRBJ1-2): SAVISQKPSRDICQRGTSLTIQCQVDSQVTMMFWYRQQPGQSLTLIATANQGSEATYESGFVIDKFPISRPNLTFSTLTVSNMSPEDSSIYLCSGTRTGTQATVTFGSGTRLTVV.

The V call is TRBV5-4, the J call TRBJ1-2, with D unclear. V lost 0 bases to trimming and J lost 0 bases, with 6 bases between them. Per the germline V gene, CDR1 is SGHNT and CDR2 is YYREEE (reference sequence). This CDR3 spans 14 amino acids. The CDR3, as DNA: TGTGCCAGCAGCTTGGGCGGAGCTAACTATGGCTACACCTTC. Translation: CASSLGGANYGYTF.

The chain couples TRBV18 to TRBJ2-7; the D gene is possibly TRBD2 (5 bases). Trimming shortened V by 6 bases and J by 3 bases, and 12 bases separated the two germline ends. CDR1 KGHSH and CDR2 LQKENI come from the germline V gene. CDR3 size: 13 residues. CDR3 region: CASSLDLDYEQYF. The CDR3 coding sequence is TGTGCCAGCTCCCTGGACTTAGACTACGAGCAGTACTTC.

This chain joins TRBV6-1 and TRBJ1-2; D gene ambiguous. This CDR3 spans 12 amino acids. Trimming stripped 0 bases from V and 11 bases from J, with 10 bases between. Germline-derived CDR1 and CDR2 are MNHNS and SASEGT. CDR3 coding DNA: TGTGCCAGCAGTGAAGCCAGAGGAGGTTACACCTTC. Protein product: CASSEARGGYTF.

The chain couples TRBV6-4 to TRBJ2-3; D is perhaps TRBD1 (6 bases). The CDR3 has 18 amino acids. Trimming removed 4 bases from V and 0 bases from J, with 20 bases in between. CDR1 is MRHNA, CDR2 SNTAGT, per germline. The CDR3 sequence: CASSVGGQKLGSTDTQYF. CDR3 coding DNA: TGTGCCAGCAGTGTAGGCGGACAGAAGCTAGGTAGCACAGATACGCAGTATTTT.

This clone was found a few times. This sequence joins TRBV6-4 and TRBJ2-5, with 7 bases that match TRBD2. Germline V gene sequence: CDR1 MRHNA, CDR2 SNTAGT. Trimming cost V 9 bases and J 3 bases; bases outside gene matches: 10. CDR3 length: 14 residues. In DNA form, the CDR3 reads TGTGCCAGATGCGAGGGAGGGCTTAAAGAGACCCAGTACTTC. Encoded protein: CARCEGGLKETQYF.

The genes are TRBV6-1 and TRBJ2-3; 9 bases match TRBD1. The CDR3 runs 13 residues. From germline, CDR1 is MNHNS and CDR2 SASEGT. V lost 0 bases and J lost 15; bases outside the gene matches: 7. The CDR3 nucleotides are TGTGCCAGCAGTGAAGCGCTGCGGGACAGGGTTTATTTT. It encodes CASSEALRDRVYF.

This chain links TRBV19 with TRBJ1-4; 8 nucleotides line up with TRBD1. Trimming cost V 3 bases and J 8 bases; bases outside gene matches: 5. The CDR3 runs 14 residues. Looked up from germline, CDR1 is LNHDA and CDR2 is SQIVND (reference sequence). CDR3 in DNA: TGTGCCAGTAGTATGATCACAGGGGGGGAAAAACTGTTTTTT. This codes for CASSMITGGEKLFF.

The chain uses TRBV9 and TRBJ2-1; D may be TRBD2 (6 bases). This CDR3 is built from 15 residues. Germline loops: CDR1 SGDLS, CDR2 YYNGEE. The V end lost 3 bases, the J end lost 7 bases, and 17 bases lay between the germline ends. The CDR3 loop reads CASSAAPGLKNEQFF. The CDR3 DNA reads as TGTGCCAGCAGCGCTGCCCCGGGACTTAAAAATGAGCAGTTCTTC.

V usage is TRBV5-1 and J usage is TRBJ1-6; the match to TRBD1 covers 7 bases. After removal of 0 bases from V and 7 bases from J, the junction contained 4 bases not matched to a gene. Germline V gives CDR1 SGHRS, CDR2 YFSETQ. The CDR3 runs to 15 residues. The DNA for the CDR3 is TGCGCCAGCAGCTTGGTGGGACAGTCGAATTCACCCCTCCACTTT. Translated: CASSLVGQSNSPLHF.

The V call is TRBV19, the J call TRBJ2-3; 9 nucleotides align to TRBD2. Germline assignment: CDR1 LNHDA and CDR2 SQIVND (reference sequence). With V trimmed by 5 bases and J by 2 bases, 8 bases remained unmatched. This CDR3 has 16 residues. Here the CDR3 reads CASSVRTSAYTDTQYF. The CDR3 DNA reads TGTGCCAGTAGTGTTAGGACTAGCGCCTACACAGATACGCAGTATTTT.